The 19 T cell receptor beta chains below were found in one sample sequenced in a study of cytomegalovirus exposure and HLA in healthy donors. The primer mix had 60 Vbeta and 13 Jbeta primers. Sequencing used immunoSEQ multiplex PCR; TCRdb keeps in-frame clones, though not all of them. Here the sample spans 140,000 to 150,000 clones, over 70% being singletons. Material: PBMCs. These receptors came from a man aged 35 to 55 in good health and CMV-seronegative.

The genes are TRBV30 and TRBJ2-7; the D gene is possibly TRBD2 (6 bases). Per germline, CDR1 GTSNPN and CDR2 SVGIG (reference sequence). Trimming left V 5 bases short and J 6 bases short, with 17 bases between. This CDR3 region has 13 residues. The chain's CDR3 is CAWAGGVLVEQYF. The CDR3 nucleotides are TGTGCCTGGGCCGGCGGGGTATTAGTCGAGCAGTACTTC. The entire variable domain, with the rest obtained from reference TRBV30 and TRBJ2-7, is as follows: SQTIHQWPATLVQPVGSPLSLECTVEGTSNPNLYWYRQAAGRGLQLLFYSVGIGQISSEVPQNLSASRPQDRQFILSSKKLLLSDSGFYLCAWAGGVLVEQYFGPGTRLTVT.

V and J are TRBV27 and TRBJ1-6; 7 nucleotides align to TRBD1. The CDR3 loop spans 15 amino acids. Germline trimming cut 7 bases from V and 14 bases from J; bases unmatched to any gene: 17. The germline gives CDR1 MNHEY, CDR2 SMNVEV (reference sequence). The chain's CDR3 is CASILAGQVIQSLHF. In DNA, the CDR3 is TGTGCCAGCATCCTTGCCGGACAGGTAATTCAATCCCTCCACTTT.

CDR3 in DNA: TGTGCCAGTAGTCCATTCCGAGCGGATAGCACAGATACGCAGTATTTT. It encodes CASSPFRADSTDTQYF. The rearrangement links TRBV19 to TRBJ2-3, with D possibly TRBD2 on 5 matching bases. CDR1 is LNHDA and CDR2 is SQIVND in the germline V gene (reference sequence). V was pared by 5 bases and J by 0 bases, with 15 bases between. The CDR3 spans 16 residues.

This chain uses TRBV2 with TRBJ2-5, with 9 bases lining up with TRBD1. Per the germline V gene, CDR1 is SNHLY and CDR2 is FYNNEI. The CDR3 length is 14 residues. The V and J ends lost 6 bases and 10 bases, in that order; junction bases with no gene match: 12. CDR3 sequence: CASRGQGVGLDQYF. The CDR3 DNA reads TGTGCCAGCAGGGGACAGGGAGTTGGTTTAGACCAGTACTTC.

The gene calls are TRBV9 and TRBJ2-5, with 8 positions matching TRBD1. The DNA end is more similar to TRBJ2-7, so the J call may be wrong. Germline lookup yields CDR1 SGDLS and CDR2 YYNGEE. This CDR3 is 15 amino acids long. The CDR3 region is CASSVVQDRVSEQYF. The CDR3 DNA reads as TGTGCCAGCAGCGTAGTTCAGGACAGGGTGAGCGAGCAGTACTTC.

This clone was observed a handful of times. The chain couples TRBV4-3 to TRBJ1-1, with D unclear. Germline V gene sequence: CDR1 LGHNA, CDR2 YSLEER. The germline V and J ends were trimmed by 2 bases and 4 bases, with 11 bases remaining between them. CDR3 length: 14 amino acids. Written as DNA, the CDR3 is TGCGCCAGCAGCCAATCAAGAGCCCTCACTGAAGCTTTCTTT. It codes for CASSQSRALTEAFF.

The chain carries TRBV5-1 and TRBJ1-3; unclear D gene. The CDR3 length is 15 residues. Trimming removed 0 bases from V and 2 bases from J, with 9 bases in between. Germline CDR1 and CDR2: SGHRS and YFSETQ. The CDR3 loop reads CASSLAGGTGNTIYF. The CDR3 nucleotides are TGCGCCAGCAGCTTGGCGGGAGGGACTGGAAACACCATATATTTT.

This rearrangement joins TRBV18 to TRBJ1-1; D may be TRBD1 (5 bases). The CDR3 is 13 residues long. From germline, CDR1 is KGHSH and CDR2 LQKENI. The ends were cut back, 6 bases at V and 0 bases at J, with 8 bases in the middle. The CDR3 here is CASSQTVNTEAFF. Here the CDR3 DNA reads TGTGCCAGCTCCCAGACAGTGAACACTGAAGCTTTCTTT.

The chain is built from TRBV9 and TRBJ2-3, with D perhaps TRBD1 (6 bases). Germline V gene sequence: CDR1 SGDLS, CDR2 YYNGEE. Trimming took 3 bases from V and 0 from J, leaving 14 bases between them. The length of the CDR3 is 16 residues. Here the CDR3 reads CASSERTASSTDTQYF. DNA of the CDR3: TGTGCCAGCAGCGAACGGACAGCCTCTAGCACAGATACGCAGTATTTT.

The J gene is TRBJ1-4, the V gene TRBV7-9, with D possibly TRBD1 on 5 matching bases. V was clipped by 11 bases and J by 4 bases, with 11 bases between them. The germline CDR1 and CDR2 sequences are SEHNR and FQNEAQ (reference sequence). The CDR3 has 12 amino acids. The CDR3 protein is CALDRGNEKLFF. DNA for the CDR3: TGTGCCCTAGATAGGGGTAATGAAAAACTGTTTTTT.

This chain links TRBV7-9 with TRBJ1-1; D is unresolved. With 7 bases removed from V and 0 bases from J, the gap between germline ends came to 6 bases. Germline CDR1 reads SEHNR; CDR2 reads FQNEAQ (reference sequence). The CDR3 covers 12 residues. The CDR3 DNA is TGTGCCAGCACTGTTCTGAACACTGAAGCTTTCTTT. Protein sequence: CASTVLNTEAFF.

A single count supports this clone. V usage is TRBV4-3 and J usage is TRBJ2-7; 7 positions agree with TRBD1. The CDR3 length is 14 residues. J was trimmed by 2 bases and V by 2 bases; bases with no gene match: 3. Germline CDR1 and CDR2: LGHNA and YSLEER. The CDR3 DNA reads TGCGCCAGCAGCCAAAACAGGGGCCCCTACGAGCAGTACTTC. As protein: CASSQNRGPYEQYF.

This sequence joins TRBV11-2 and TRBJ1-2; TRBD1 agrees at 11 bases. The CDR3 is 16 amino acids. J was trimmed by 5 bases and V by 3 bases; bases with no gene match: 8. CDR1 and CDR2 from the germline V gene are SGHAT and FQNNGV. CDR3 nucleotides: TGTGCCAGCAGCTTGGGGACAGGGGGAGGATGGTATGGCTACACCTTC. As protein: CASSLGTGGGWYGYTF.

The chain links TRBV5-1 to TRBJ2-5; 11 nucleotides line up with TRBD2. Losses at the gene ends were 0 bases for V and 1 base for J; bases not matched to a gene: 2. CDR3 length: 16 residues. In germline, CDR1 is SGHRS, CDR2 YFSETQ. The CDR3 DNA follows: TGCGCCAGCAGCTTGGACCTAGCGGGGGGCCAAGAGACCCAGTACTTC. Protein product: CASSLDLAGGQETQYF.

The rearrangement links TRBV6-5 to TRBJ1-2; TRBD1 matches 7 bases. The CDR3 length is 15 residues. In germline, CDR1 is MNHEY, CDR2 SVGAGI. Trimming cost V 6 bases and J 4 bases; bases outside gene matches: 11. CDR3 sequence reads: CASREDRWSSYGYTF. The CDR3 nucleotides are TGTGCCAGCAGGGAGGACAGGTGGTCTAGCTATGGCTACACCTTC.

The chain links TRBV11-2 to TRBJ2-2; TRBD1 is a possible D gene (5 bases). Trimming shortened V by 1 base and J by 4 bases, and 10 bases separated the two germline ends. CDR1 and CDR2 (germline): SGHAT, FQNNGV. This CDR3 contains 15 residues. The CDR3 region has the DNA TGTGCCAGCAGCTTAGTCAGGGTGGGCACCGGGGAGCTGTTTTTT. It yields the protein CASSLVRVGTGELFF.

The rearrangement joins TRBV10-2 to TRBJ2-3; 13 bases are a match to TRBD2. CDR1 is WSHSY, CDR2 SAAADI, per germline. V was clipped by 6 bases and J by 5 bases; unmatched bases: 11. This CDR3 spans 17 amino acids. CDR3 amino acids: CASSDPGLAGVVDTQYF. For the CDR3, the DNA is TGCGCCAGCAGCGATCCCGGACTAGCGGGGGTAGTAGATACGCAGTATTTT.

The gene calls are TRBV25-1 and TRBJ1-4, with 9 bases aligning to TRBD1. Per germline, CDR1 MGHDK and CDR2 SYGVNS. CDR3 length: 15 residues. Trimming cost V 5 bases and J 4 bases; bases outside gene matches: 5. CDR3 bases: TGTGCCAGCAGTCCAAGGGACAGGGATAATGAAAAACTGTTTTTT. Translated: CASSPRDRDNEKLFF.

The chain has TRBV27 and TRBJ2-1; TRBD1 might be the D (5 bases). The CDR3 contains 15 residues. Germline V gives CDR1 MNHEY, CDR2 SMNVEV (reference sequence). The V end was cut by 6 bases, the J end by 3 bases, with 15 bases between. The CDR3 DNA is TGTGCCAGCAGCTCAGACAGTGGCAACTACAATGAGCAGTTCTTC. This encodes CASSSDSGNYNEQFF.